The rows below give T cell receptor beta chains drawn from one sample of a study of blood T cell repertoires in COVID-19. Clones were sequenced by immunoSEQ multiplex PCR, and TCRdb holds only the in-frame ones, with some missing. Of about 140,000 clones listed, 79% are singletons. The source material was peripheral blood. These receptors were collected from a man between 60 and 70 years old with acute or convalescent COVID-19. Both conserved end residues are part of each CDR3. Each record gives: clone size, J gene, D gene, V gene, CDR3 protein, CDR3 DNA. D genes are given only for firm matches. Clone size, where shown, is once, few, many, or a class for clones that have expanded.

NA	TRBJ1-5	NA	TRBV18	CASRTTINQPQHF	TGTGCCAGTCGGACAACTATCAATCAGCCCCAGCATTTT
NA	TRBJ2-7	TRBD1	TRBV6-1	CASSGTGTGVGGEQYF	TGTGCCAGCAGTGGCACCGGGACAGGCGTCGGAGGCGAGCAGTACTTC
NA	TRBJ1-6	NA	TRBV27	CASSLEGVRYNSPLHF	TGTGCCAGCAGTTTGGAGGGAGTTCGATATAATTCACCCCTCCACTTT
NA	TRBJ2-1	NA	TRBV29-1	CSVVRGVDEQFF	TGCAGCGTTGTTCGGGGAGTCGATGAGCAGTTCTTC
NA	TRBJ1-2	NA	TRBV18	CASSPLSNYGYTF	TGTGCCAGCTCACCATTGTCGAACTATGGCTACACCTTC
NA	TRBJ1-1	NA	TRBV6-6	CASSQSGTEAFF	TGTGCCAGCAGTCAAAGCGGGACTGAAGCTTTCTTT
NA	TRBJ2-5	NA	TRBV7-9	CASSVSLETQYF	TGTGCCAGCAGCGTTAGCTTGGAGACCCAGTACTTC
NA	TRBJ1-2	NA	TRBV19	CATAPEYPNYGYTF	TGTGCCACCGCCCCAGAATACCCTAACTATGGCTACACCTTC
NA	TRBJ2-1	NA	TRBV7-9	CASSSGGGSGSDEQFF	TGTGCCAGCAGCTCAGGGGGAGGAAGCGGGAGCGATGAGCAGTTCTTC
once	TRBJ2-7	TRBD2	TRBV9	CASSAGIGAGGNYEQYF	TGTGCCAGCAGCGCCGGTATAGGAGCGGGAGGAAACTACGAGCAGTACTTC
NA	TRBJ2-7	NA	TRBV7-8	CASSLAGTDYEQYF	TGTGCCAGCAGCTTAGCGGGGACTGACTACGAGCAGTACTTC
NA	TRBJ1-5	NA	TRBV6-1	CASSEAFDQPQHF	TGTGCCAGCAGTGAAGCCTTTGATCAGCCCCAGCATTTT
NA	TRBJ2-7	TRBD1	TRBV2	CASSEGTGAGYEQYF	TGTGCCAGCAGTGAAGGCACAGGGGCCGGGTACGAGCAGTACTTC
NA	TRBJ2-1	NA	TRBV6-5	CASSPGGAAQVEQFF	TGTGCCAGCAGTCCCGGAGGGGCGGCTCAGGTGGAGCAGTTCTTC
NA	TRBJ2-1	TRBD2	TRBV19	CASTSFAGGPEFF	TGTGCCAGTACCTCCTTCGCGGGAGGGCCTGAGTTCTTC
NA	TRBJ1-1	NA	TRBV11-2	CASSIYPPGNTEAFF	TGTGCCAGCAGCATATATCCGCCGGGGAACACTGAAGCTTTCTTT
NA	TRBJ2-5	TRBD2	TRBV28	CASQFHGGSETQYF	TGTGCCAGCCAGTTCCACGGCGGGAGCGAGACCCAGTACTTC
NA	TRBJ2-1	TRBD2	TRBV7-2	CASSKLAGHSYNEQFF	TGTGCCAGCAGCAAACTAGCGGGCCACTCCTACAATGAGCAGTTCTTC
NA	TRBJ1-6	NA	TRBV5-6	CASSYHSRQRSSYNSPLHF	TGTGCCAGCAGCTACCATTCACGACAGAGAAGCTCCTATAATTCACCCCTCCACTTT
NA	TRBJ1-4	NA	TRBV6-1	CASSGAGGFEKLFF	TGTGCCAGCAGTGGAGCGGGGGGGTTTGAAAAACTGTTTTTT
NA	TRBJ2-7	NA	TRBV11-1	CASSSGGDGYEQYF	TGTGCCAGCAGCTCCGGTGGAGACGGGTACGAGCAGTACTTC
NA	TRBJ2-2	TRBD1	TRBV2	CASRGTVYTGELFF	TGTGCCAGCAGAGGGACAGTCTACACCGGGGAGCTGTTTTTT
NA	TRBJ1-4	NA	TRBV7-2	CASRLGRSEKLFF	TGTGCCAGCAGACTCGGAAGGAGTGAAAAACTGTTTTTT
few	TRBJ1-1	NA	TRBV18	CASSFDGKNTEAFF	TGTGCCAGCTCGTTTGACGGGAAGAACACTGAAGCTTTCTTT
NA	TRBJ2-7	TRBD2	TRBV6-5	CASSNSGGGYEQYF	TGTGCCAGCAGTAACTCGGGAGGTGGGTACGAGCAGTACTTC
NA	TRBJ1-5	NA	TRBV30	CAWSTSRVRTSNQPQHF	TGTGCCTGGAGTACCTCCAGGGTCAGGACGAGCAATCAGCCCCAGCATTTT
NA	TRBJ1-1	NA	TRBV18	CASSLDRNTEAFF	TGTGCCAGCTCGTTGGACAGGAACACTGAAGCTTTCTTT
few	TRBJ1-1	NA	TRBV27	CASSLSRGNTEAFF	TGTGCCAGCAGTTTATCGCGGGGGAACACTGAAGCTTTCTTT
NA	TRBJ2-5	NA	TRBV11-3	CASSLGGLQETQYF	TGTGCCAGCAGCTTAGGGGGCCTTCAAGAGACCCAGTACTTC
NA	TRBJ1-6	TRBD1	TRBV7-2	CASSQGTGEGGSPLHF	TGTGCCAGCAGCCAGGGGACAGGGGAGGGAGGTTCACCCCTCCACTTT
few	TRBJ2-3	NA	TRBV3-1/TRBV3-2	CASSQVGGLDTQYF	TGTGCCAGCAGCCAAGTGGGGGGGCTCGATACGCAGTATTTT
NA	TRBJ2-7	NA	TRBV5-1	CASSLTGSYEQYF	TGCGCCAGCAGCTTGACAGGATCATACGAGCAGTACTTC
few	TRBJ2-5	TRBD2	TRBV6-5	CAARMDSGRGETQYF	TGTGCCGCGCGGATGGATAGCGGGAGAGGAGAGACCCAGTACTTC
NA	TRBJ1-3	TRBD1	TRBV5-1	CASSLGTARNTIYF	TGCGCCAGCAGCCTTGGGACAGCACGAAACACCATATATTTT
NA	TRBJ2-3	TRBD2	TRBV7-7	CASSQAGITDTQYF	TGTGCTAGCAGCCAAGCGGGAATCACAGATACGCAGTATTTT
few	TRBJ1-1	NA	TRBV4-3	CASSQIGALWTEAFF	TGCGCCAGCAGCCAAATAGGGGCCTTATGGACTGAAGCTTTCTTT
NA	TRBJ1-2	TRBD1	TRBV18	CASSRQGLDGYTF	TGTGCCAGCTCACGACAGGGACTAGATGGCTACACCTTC
NA	TRBJ2-3	NA	TRBV11-3	CASSLWTGGFTDTQYF	TGTGCCAGCAGCCTCTGGACCGGAGGGTTCACAGATACGCAGTATTTT
NA	TRBJ2-1	TRBD2	TRBV18	CASSPLATSGSIPPTYNEQFF	TGTGCCAGCTCACCATTAGCTACTAGCGGGAGTATTCCCCCAACCTACAATGAGCAGTTCTTC
NA	TRBJ1-4	TRBD1	TRBV4-3	CASRDRLEKLFF	TGCGCCTCCCGGGACAGACTTGAAAAACTGTTTTTT
once	TRBJ1-5	NA	TRBV6-5	CASSSGDGNQPQHF	TGTGCCAGCAGTTCGGGGGACGGCAATCAGCCCCAGCATTTT
NA	TRBJ1-2	NA	TRBV7-9	CASSFSNYGYTF	TGTGCCAGCAGCTTTTCAAACTATGGCTACACCTTC